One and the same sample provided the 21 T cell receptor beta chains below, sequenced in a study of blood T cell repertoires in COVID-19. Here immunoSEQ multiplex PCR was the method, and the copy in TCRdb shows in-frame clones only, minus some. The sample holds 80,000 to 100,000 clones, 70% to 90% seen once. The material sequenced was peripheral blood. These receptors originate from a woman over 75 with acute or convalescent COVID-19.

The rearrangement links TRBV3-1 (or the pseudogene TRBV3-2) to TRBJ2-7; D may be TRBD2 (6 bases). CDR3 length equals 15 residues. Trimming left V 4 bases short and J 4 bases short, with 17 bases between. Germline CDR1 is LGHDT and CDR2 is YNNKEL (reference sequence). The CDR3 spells CASSRRDPGSYEQYF. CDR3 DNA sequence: TGTGCCAGCAGCCGCCGGGACCCCGGGAGTTACGAGCAGTACTTC.

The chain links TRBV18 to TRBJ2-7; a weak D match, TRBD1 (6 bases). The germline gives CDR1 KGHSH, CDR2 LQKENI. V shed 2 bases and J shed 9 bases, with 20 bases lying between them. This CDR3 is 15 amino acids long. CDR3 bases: TGTGCCAGCTCACCAAGTTCGGGACAAAGTTCGTGGCAGTACTTC. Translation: CASSPSSGQSSWQYF.

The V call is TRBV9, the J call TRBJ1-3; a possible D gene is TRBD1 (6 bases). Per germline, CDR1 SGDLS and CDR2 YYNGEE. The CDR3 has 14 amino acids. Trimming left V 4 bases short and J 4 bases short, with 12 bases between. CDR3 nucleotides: TGTGCCAGCAGCCTAAGCAGGGGAGGAAACACCATATATTTT. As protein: CASSLSRGGNTIYF.

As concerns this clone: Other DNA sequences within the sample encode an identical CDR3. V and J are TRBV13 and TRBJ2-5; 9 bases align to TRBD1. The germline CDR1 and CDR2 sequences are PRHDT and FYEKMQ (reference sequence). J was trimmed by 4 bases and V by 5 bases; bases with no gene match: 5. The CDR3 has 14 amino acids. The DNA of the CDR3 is TGTGCCAGCAGCCCCACGGACAGGGGAGAGACCCAGTACTTC. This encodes CASSPTDRGETQYF. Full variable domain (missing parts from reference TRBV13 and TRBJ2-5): AAGVIQSPRHLIKEKRETATLKCYPIPRHDTVYWYQQGPGQDPQFLISFYEKMQSDKGSIPDRFSAQQFSDYHSELNMSSLELGDSALYFCASSPTDRGETQYFGPGTRLLVL.

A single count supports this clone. CDR3 residues: CASSTRQGLNTEAFF. The CDR3 DNA follows: TGTGCCAGCAGCACACGACAGGGCCTGAACACTGAAGCTTTCTTT. The V and J genes are TRBV5-4 and TRBJ1-1; 7 bases are shared with TRBD1. Trimming at V came to 4 bases and at J to 0 bases, leaving 6 bases not matched to a gene. This CDR3 region has 15 residues. Germline V gene sequence: CDR1 SGHNT, CDR2 YYREEE (reference sequence).

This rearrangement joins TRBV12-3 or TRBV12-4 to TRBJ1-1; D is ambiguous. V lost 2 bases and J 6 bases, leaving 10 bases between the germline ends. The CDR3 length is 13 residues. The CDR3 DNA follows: TGTGCCAGCAGTTTAAAACGGGATGCTGAAGCTTTCTTT. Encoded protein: CASSLKRDAEAFF.

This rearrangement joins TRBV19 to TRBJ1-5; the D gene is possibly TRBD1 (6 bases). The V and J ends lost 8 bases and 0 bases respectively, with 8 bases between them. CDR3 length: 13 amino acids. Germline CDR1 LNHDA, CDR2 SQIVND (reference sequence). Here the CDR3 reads CASRTASNQPQHF. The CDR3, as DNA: TGTGCCAGTCGGACAGCTAGCAATCAGCCCCAGCATTTT.

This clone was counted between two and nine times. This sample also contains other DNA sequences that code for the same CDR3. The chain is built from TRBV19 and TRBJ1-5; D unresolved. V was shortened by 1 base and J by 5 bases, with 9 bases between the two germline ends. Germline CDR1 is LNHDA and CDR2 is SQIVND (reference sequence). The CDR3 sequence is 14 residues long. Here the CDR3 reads CASSIGGNYQPQHF. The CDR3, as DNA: TGTGCCAGTAGTATAGGAGGGAACTATCAGCCCCAGCATTTT.

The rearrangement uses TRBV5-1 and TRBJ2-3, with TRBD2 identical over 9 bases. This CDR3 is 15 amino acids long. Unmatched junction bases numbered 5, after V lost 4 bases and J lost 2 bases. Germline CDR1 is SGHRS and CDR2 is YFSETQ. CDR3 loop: CASSRRGGDTDTQYF. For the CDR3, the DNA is TGCGCCAGCAGCAGACGCGGGGGGGACACAGATACGCAGTATTTT. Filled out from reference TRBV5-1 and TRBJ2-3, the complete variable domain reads KAGVTQTPRYLIKTRGQQVTLSCSPISGHRSVSWYQQTPGQGLQFLFEYFSETQRNKGNFPGRFSGRQFSNSRSEMNVSTLELGDSALYLCASSRRGGDTDTQYFGPGTRLTVL.

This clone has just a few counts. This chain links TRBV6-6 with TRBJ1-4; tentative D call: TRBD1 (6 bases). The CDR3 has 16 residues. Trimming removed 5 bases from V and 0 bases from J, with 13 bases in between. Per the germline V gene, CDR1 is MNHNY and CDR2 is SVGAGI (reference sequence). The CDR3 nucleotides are TGTGCCAGCAGTCGACAGGCCTTTGCAACTAATGAAAAACTGTTTTTT. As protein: CASSRQAFATNEKLFF.

The CDR3 DNA follows: TGTGCCAGCTCCTCAGCGGTTTATAATTCACCCCTCCACTTT. It is translated as CASSSAVYNSPLHF. This chain connects TRBV27 to TRBJ1-6; D is unresolved. Germline assignment: CDR1 MNHEY and CDR2 SMNVEV (reference sequence). Trimming cost V 8 bases and J 4 bases, with 12 bases left between them. The CDR3 spans 14 residues.

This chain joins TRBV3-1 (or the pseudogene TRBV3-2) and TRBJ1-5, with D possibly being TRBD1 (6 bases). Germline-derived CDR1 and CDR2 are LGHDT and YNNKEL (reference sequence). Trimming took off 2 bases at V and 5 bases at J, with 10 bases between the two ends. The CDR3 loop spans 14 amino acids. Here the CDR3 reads CASSQSTGYQPQHF. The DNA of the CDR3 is TGTGCCAGCAGCCAATCTACAGGGTATCAGCCCCAGCATTTT.

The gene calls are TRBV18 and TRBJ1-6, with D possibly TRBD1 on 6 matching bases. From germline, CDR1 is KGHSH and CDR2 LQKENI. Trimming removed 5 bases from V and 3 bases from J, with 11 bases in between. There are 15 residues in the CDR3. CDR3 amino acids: CASSSDRIYNSPLHF. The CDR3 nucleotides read TGTGCCAGCTCATCCGACAGGATCTATAATTCACCCCTCCACTTT.

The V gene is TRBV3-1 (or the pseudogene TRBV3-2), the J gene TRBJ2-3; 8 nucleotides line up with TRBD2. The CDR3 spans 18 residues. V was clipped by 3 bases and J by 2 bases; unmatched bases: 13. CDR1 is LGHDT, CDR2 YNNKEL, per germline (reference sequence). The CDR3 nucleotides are TGTGCCAGCAGCCACTTTCCTAGCGGGTCTAAGAACACAGATACGCAGTATTTT. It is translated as CASSHFPSGSKNTDTQYF.

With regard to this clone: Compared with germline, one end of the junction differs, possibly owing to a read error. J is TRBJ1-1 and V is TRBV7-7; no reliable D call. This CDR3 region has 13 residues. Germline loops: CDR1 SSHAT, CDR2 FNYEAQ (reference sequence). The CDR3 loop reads CASSLSENTEAFF. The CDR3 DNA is TGTGCTAGCAGCTTATCAGAGAACACTGAAGCTTTCTTT. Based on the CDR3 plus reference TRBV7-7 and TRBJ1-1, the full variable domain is GAGVSQSPRYKVTKRGQDVTLRCDPISSHATLYWYQQALGQGPEFLTYFNYEAQPDKSGLPSDRFSAERPEGSISTLTIQRTEQRDSAMYRCASSLSENTEAFFGQGTRLTVV.

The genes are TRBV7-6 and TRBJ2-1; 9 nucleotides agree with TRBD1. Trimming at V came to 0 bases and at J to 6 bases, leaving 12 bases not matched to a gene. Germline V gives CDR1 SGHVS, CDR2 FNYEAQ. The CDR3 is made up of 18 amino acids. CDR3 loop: CASSLADRPGQGLNEQFF. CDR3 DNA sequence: TGTGCCAGCAGCTTAGCCGACAGACCGGGACAGGGTCTCAATGAGCAGTTCTTC.

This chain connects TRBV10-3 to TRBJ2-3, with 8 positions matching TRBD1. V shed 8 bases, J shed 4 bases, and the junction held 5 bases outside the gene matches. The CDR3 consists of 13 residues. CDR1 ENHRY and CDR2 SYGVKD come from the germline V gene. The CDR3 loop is CAIGQGQPDTQYF. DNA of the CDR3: TGTGCCATCGGACAGGGTCAGCCAGATACGCAGTATTTT.

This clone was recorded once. The CDR3 region is CASHPGQTENIQYF. DNA for the CDR3: TGCGCCAGCCACCCTGGGCAAACGGAAAACATTCAGTACTTC. This chain uses TRBV23-1 with TRBJ2-4; D gene ambiguous. TRBV23-1 is assigned to the ORF class and has an uncertain function. Trimming removed 8 bases at V and 5 bases at J, with 16 bases between. The CDR3 is made up of 14 amino acids.

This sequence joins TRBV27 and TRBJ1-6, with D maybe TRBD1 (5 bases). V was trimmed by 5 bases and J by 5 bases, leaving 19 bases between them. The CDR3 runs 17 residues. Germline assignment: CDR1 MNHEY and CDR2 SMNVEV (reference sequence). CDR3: CASSPIRVAGHNSPLHF. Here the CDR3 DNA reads TGTGCCAGCAGTCCGATCCGAGTGGCAGGGCATAATTCACCCCTCCACTTT.

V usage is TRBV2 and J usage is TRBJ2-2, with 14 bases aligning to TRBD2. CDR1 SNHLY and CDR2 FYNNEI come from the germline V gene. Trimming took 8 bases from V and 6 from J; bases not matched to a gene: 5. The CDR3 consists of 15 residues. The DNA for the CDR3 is TGTGCCAGCGGCCTGGGACTAGCGGGGGCCGGGGAGCTGTTTTTT. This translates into CASGLGLAGAGELFF.

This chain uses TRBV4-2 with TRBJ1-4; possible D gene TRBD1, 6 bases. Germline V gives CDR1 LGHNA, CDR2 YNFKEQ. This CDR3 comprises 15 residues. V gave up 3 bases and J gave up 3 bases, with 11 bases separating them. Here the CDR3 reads CASSQQGNSNEKLFF. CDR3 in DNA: TGTGCCAGCAGCCAGCAGGGGAACTCTAATGAAAAACTGTTTTTT.